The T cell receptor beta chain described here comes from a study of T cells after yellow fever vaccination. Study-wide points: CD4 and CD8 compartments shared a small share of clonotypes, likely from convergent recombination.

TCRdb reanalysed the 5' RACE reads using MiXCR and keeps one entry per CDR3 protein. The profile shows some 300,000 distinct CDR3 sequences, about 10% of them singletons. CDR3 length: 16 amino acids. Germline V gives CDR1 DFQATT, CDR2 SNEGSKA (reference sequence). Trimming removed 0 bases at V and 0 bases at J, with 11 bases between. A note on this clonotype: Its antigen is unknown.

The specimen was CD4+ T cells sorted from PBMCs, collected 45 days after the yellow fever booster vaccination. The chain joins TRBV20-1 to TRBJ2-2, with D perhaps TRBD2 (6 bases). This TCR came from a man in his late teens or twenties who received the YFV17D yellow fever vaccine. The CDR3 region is CSARDRLVANTGELFF. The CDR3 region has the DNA TGCAGTGCTAGAGATCGACTAGTGGCGAACACCGGGGAGCTGTTTTTT.